This TCR beta chain was sequenced during a study of CD8 T cells in ankylosing spondylitis. Germline V CDR1 and CDR2: DFQATT, SNEGSKA (reference sequence). With 5 bases clipped from V and 2 bases from J, the junction kept 4 bases outside the gene matches. CDR3 size: 14 residues. General study results and limits: In ankylosing spondylitis blood, a motif of eight highly homologous TCR beta variants appeared characteristic. Earlier reports found some motif variants in synovial fluid and blood in reactive arthritis. Disease-linked clones were found to be CD8+ and relatively rare in peripheral blood.

Concerning this clonotype itself: Its antigen is unknown.

Quantitative 5'-RACE with molecular barcodes produced the TCR beta libraries. Each CDR3 protein gets one entry after TCRdb re-called the 5' RACE reads with MiXCR. The table shows 150,000 to 200,000 distinct CDR3 sequences, with around a sixth occurring only once. Sequenced input: blood, either unsorted or a sorted T cell fraction (not recorded which). This receptor was obtained from a male donor aged 10-30 years with ankylosing spondylitis or in good health (not recorded which). V and J are TRBV20-1 and TRBJ2-1; 9 bases match TRBD2. Here the CDR3 reads CSAELAGAYNEQFF. As DNA, the CDR3 is TGCAGTGCTGAATTAGCGGGAGCCTACAATGAGCAGTTCTTC.